This T cell receptor (beta chain) originates from a study of cytomegalovirus exposure and HLA in healthy donors. Study outcomes and limitations: With high specificity and sensitivity, the classifier reportedly diagnosed cytomegalovirus status.

The V end was cut by 7 bases, the J end by 2 bases, with 13 bases between. Germline V gene data show CDR1 as GTSNPN and CDR2 as SVGIG (reference sequence). The CDR3 extends over 13 amino acids. A note on this clone: The target antigen is unknown.

PCR primers comprised 60 Vbeta and 13 Jbeta primers. Method: immunoSEQ multiplex PCR; TCRdb's copy keeps in-frame clones and lacks some. The sample table sets out approximately 110,000 clones. The chain links TRBV30 to TRBJ2-3; D may be TRBD2 (5 bases). The sequencing sample was made of PBMCs. The TCR comes from a man between 25 and 39 years old in good health and CMV-seronegative. The CDR3: CASTAEVTDTQYF. For the CDR3, the DNA is TGTGCCTCCACGGCGGAGGTCACAGATACGCAGTATTTT.